This TCR beta chain appears in the sequencing data of a study of beta chain features in type 1 diabetes. Overall study results and limits: Within each of all four CD4+ subsets, Type 1 diabetes patients had TCRB CDR3s that were moderately but significantly shorter. Among patients, naive, central memory and Treg TCRB repertoires appeared more similar than among healthy donors.

cDNA synthesis used the whole RNA isolate, giving expressed TCRB sequences. Measured with immunoSEQ multiplex PCR; TCRdb has only the in-frame clones, and not every one. The data show 550,000 to 850,000 clones, about an eighth seen once. Concerning this clone: No antigen is known for it.

The sequencing input was naive CD4+ T cells from blood. The clonotype comes from a man aged 18 to 30 with type 1 diabetes.

The CDR3 reads CASRSGQGGTYTF. The CDR3 bases are TGTGCCAGCAGATCCGGACAGGGGGGAACTTACACCTTC. J is TRBJ1-2 and V is TRBV7-9; TRBD1 aligns across 10 bases. V shed 6 bases and J 11 bases; nucleotides not matched to a gene: 9. Germline assignment: CDR1 SEHNR and CDR2 FQNEAQ (reference sequence). CDR3 length: 13 amino acids.